The next 3 T cell receptor beta chains were all read from a single sample in a study of identical twins (dated by TCRdb to 2015 to 2016). The library came from 5' RACE. The sequencing machine was an Illumina HiSeq 2000. TCRdb's own reprocessing of the public reads used fastp at Q25 and MiXCR and kept productive beta chains. A single entry per CDR3 protein holds the most common genes and DNA from its merged rows. The table for this sample lists about 920,000 distinct CDR3 sequences; roughly an eighth of them were counted only once. Around 1.6% of the sample belongs to the ten largest clones. The same specimen was also included in a second study, on yellow fever vaccine responses in identical twins.

Input material: PBMCs. The receptors shown here come from a woman aged 18-29 years in good health.

The table lists this clonotype with a few counts. This sequence joins TRBV7-9 and TRBJ2-6, with D possibly being TRBD1 (5 bases). The ends were cut back, 2 bases at V and 0 bases at J, with 8 bases in the middle. Germline assignment: CDR1 SEHNR and CDR2 FQNEAQ (reference sequence). CDR3 length equals 16 residues. The CDR3 loop is CASSLTGLSGANVLTF. CDR3 nucleotide sequence: TGTGCCAGCAGCTTAACAGGCCTCTCTGGGGCCAACGTCCTGACTTTC.

This clonotype was counted only a few times. J is TRBJ1-1 and V is TRBV24-1; D remains ambiguous. The length of the CDR3 is 11 residues. Trimming left V 0 bases short and J 10 bases short, with 5 bases between. Germline V gene data show CDR1 as KGHDR and CDR2 as SFDVKD. The CDR3 spells CATSDLNRAFF. As DNA, the CDR3 is TGTGCCACCAGTGATTTGAACAGAGCTTTCTTT.

This clonotype was counted only a few times. This rearrangement joins TRBV24-1 to TRBJ2-3; no reliable D call. This CDR3 has 14 amino acids. Trimming stripped 5 bases from V and 4 bases from J, with 12 bases between. CDR1 and CDR2 (germline): KGHDR, SFDVKD. CDR3 in DNA: TGTGCCACCAGTGGGGTTGTGGCGGCAGATACGCAGTATTTT. The encoded protein is CATSGVVAADTQYF.